These 6 T cell receptor beta chains were sequenced from one sample in a study of OX40 agonist ivuxolimab in advanced cancers. The table came from immunoSEQ multiplex PCR; TCRdb's copy has only in-frame clones and leaves some out. The data contain some 59,000 clones, approximately 90% of them seen just once; the ten biggest clones take up approximately 5%. Sample: CD4+ or CD8+ T cells sorted from blood, taken in a trial of the OX40 agonist ivuxolimab. Receptor source: an adult with an advanced solid tumor such as melanoma, head and neck, liver or kidney cancer.

V is TRBV5-4 and J is TRBJ2-1; the D is unclear. Per germline, CDR1 SGHNT and CDR2 YYREEE (reference sequence). This CDR3 comprises 11 residues. Trimming left V 3 bases short and J 9 bases short, with 7 bases between. CDR3: CASSSFGEQFF. For the CDR3, the DNA is TGTGCCAGCAGCTCATTTGGTGAGCAGTTCTTC.

This clone was detected only once. The chain uses TRBV18 and TRBJ1-1; the match to TRBD1 covers 10 bases. Trimming removed 3 bases from V and 3 bases from J; junction bases left unmatched: 1. Germline CDR1 and CDR2: KGHSH and LQKENI. The CDR3 is made up of 14 amino acids. The CDR3 region is CASSPDRGDTEAFF. CDR3 in DNA: TGTGCCAGCTCACCGGACAGGGGGGACACTGAAGCTTTCTTT.

This chain links TRBV28 with TRBJ2-5, with D possibly being TRBD1 (5 bases). V was pared by 0 bases and J by 0 bases, with 8 bases between. CDR3 length: 15 residues. Germline CDR1 and CDR2: MDHEN and SYDVKM. The CDR3 sequence: CASSLWAGYQETQYF. In nucleotides, the CDR3 is TGTGCCAGCAGTTTATGGGCAGGGTACCAAGAGACCCAGTACTTC.

This chain connects TRBV7-9 to TRBJ2-1; TRBD2 might be the D (6 bases). V lost 8 bases, J lost 7 bases, and 21 bases lay in between. CDR3 length: 15 residues. CDR1 SEHNR and CDR2 FQNEAQ come from the germline V gene (reference sequence). The CDR3 nucleotides are TGTGCCAGCGTTCTCTGGGGCGGGACGGGGAATGAGCAGTTCTTC. Translation: CASVLWGGTGNEQFF.

CDR3 in DNA: TGTGCCAGCAGTAGGACAGGGACCCTCACCGGGGAGCTGTTTTTT. Translating it yields CASSRTGTLTGELFF. The rearrangement uses TRBV6-5 and TRBJ2-2, with 8 bases lining up with TRBD1. The CDR3 has 15 residues. J gave up 4 bases and V 5 bases, and 6 bases lay outside the gene matches. Per the germline V gene, CDR1 is MNHEY and CDR2 is SVGAGI.

This chain joins TRBV28 and TRBJ1-2; D may be TRBD1 (6 bases). The CDR3 consists of 16 residues. Looked up from germline, CDR1 is MDHEN and CDR2 is SYDVKM. Trimming pared 2 bases from V and 0 bases from J, leaving 13 bases between. The CDR3 DNA is TGTGCCAGCAGTTTAAGGGGGGGGACTCCTAACTATGGCTACACCTTC. This gives the protein CASSLRGGTPNYGYTF.